The next 28 T cell receptor beta chains were all read from a single sample in a study of PD-L1 blockade in urothelial cancer. TCRdb's copy holds only in-frame clones and misses some; the assay was immunoSEQ multiplex PCR. The sample records approximately 46,000 clones, roughly nine tenths being singletons. Sample: PBMCs, taken around atezolizumab (anti-PD-L1) treatment. Receptors were obtained from a man aged 60-69 years with urothelial cancer.

The rearrangement links TRBV30 to TRBJ1-2; D might be TRBD1 (5 bases). The germline V gene has CDR1 GTSNPN and CDR2 SVGIG (reference sequence). V was shortened by 5 bases and J by 0 bases, with 10 bases between the two germline ends. This CDR3 region has 13 residues. The CDR3 nucleotides are TGTGCCTGGGGGACGGGAGCTAACTATGGCTACACCTTC. The encoded protein is CAWGTGANYGYTF.

This clone was observed once. The rearrangement links TRBV19 to TRBJ2-1; 9 bases are a match to TRBD2. CDR1 and CDR2 from the germline V gene are LNHDA and SQIVND (reference sequence). The V segment lost 4 bases and the J segment 4 bases; nucleotides outside the gene matches: 5. This CDR3 contains 15 residues. The CDR3 spells CASSRVSGGYNEQFF. CDR3 coding DNA: TGTGCCAGTAGTAGGGTTAGCGGGGGTTACAATGAGCAGTTCTTC.

The rearrangement joins TRBV30 to TRBJ1-5; tentative D call: TRBD1 (5 bases). Trimming stripped 1 base from V and 3 bases from J, with 10 bases between. The germline CDR1 and CDR2 sequences are GTSNPN and SVGIG (reference sequence). CDR3 length equals 14 residues. DNA of the CDR3: TGTGCCTGGAGTGGGACAATGAACAATCAGCCCCAGCATTTT. This sequence encodes CAWSGTMNNQPQHF.

A single count supports this clone. The chain carries TRBV6-6 and TRBJ2-1; 7 bases match TRBD2. J was trimmed by 1 base and V by 7 bases; bases with no gene match: 7. Germline V gene sequence: CDR1 MNHNY, CDR2 SVGAGI (reference sequence). The CDR3 runs 15 residues. CDR3 sequence: CASIGRGGSYNEQFF. The CDR3 bases are TGTGCCAGCATTGGTCGCGGGGGTTCCTACAATGAGCAGTTCTTC.

In this sample, this clone turned up a few times. The CDR3 loop reads CASSFNSNQPQHF. The CDR3 DNA sequence: TGTGCCAGCAGCTTTAATAGCAATCAGCCCCAGCATTTT. The chain recombines TRBV7-9 with TRBJ1-5; D ambiguous. V was shortened by 3 bases and J by 0 bases, with 3 bases between the two germline ends. Germline-derived CDR1 and CDR2 are SEHNR and FQNEAQ (reference sequence). This CDR3 comprises 13 residues.

The V call is TRBV6-5, the J call TRBJ1-2; maybe TRBD1 (6 bases). Between the trimmed V and J ends, which lost 6 bases and 7 bases, there was a span of 21 bases. This CDR3 is 15 amino acids long. The germline gives CDR1 MNHEY, CDR2 SVGAGI. CDR3 sequence reads: CASSLNRDITLGYTF. CDR3 in DNA: TGTGCCAGCAGCCTAAACAGGGACATCACTCTTGGCTACACCTTC.

This sequence joins TRBV7-3 and TRBJ2-5; 8 bases line up with TRBD1. J gave up 4 bases and V 2 bases, and 6 bases lay outside the gene matches. The germline V gene has CDR1 SGHTA and CDR2 FQGTGA. The CDR3 is 15 residues long. The CDR3 loop reads CASSLQGARSETQYF. The CDR3 bases are TGTGCCAGCAGCTTACAGGGGGCGAGATCAGAGACCCAGTACTTC.

The table lists this clone with a count of one. The same CDR3 arises from other DNA sequences in this sample as well. The V and J genes are TRBV5-1 and TRBJ2-3; D is ambiguous. V dropped 5 bases and J dropped 5 bases, with 9 bases sitting between them. The CDR3 sequence is 12 residues long. Per the germline V gene, CDR1 is SGHRS and CDR2 is YFSETQ. The CDR3 here is CASSARRDTQYF. The CDR3 DNA reads TGCGCCAGCAGTGCGCGGAGAGATACGCAGTATTTT.

The chain's CDR3 is CASSFGGLLAKNIQYF. The CDR3 DNA follows: TGTGCCAGCAGCTTTGGTGGGCTCCTAGCCAAAAACATTCAGTACTTC. This rearrangement joins TRBV5-6 to TRBJ2-4; D gene ambiguous. V was cut by 2 bases and J by 0 bases, with 12 bases left in between. The CDR3 is made up of 16 amino acids. CDR1 is SGHDT, CDR2 YYEEEE, per germline.

The chain uses TRBV9 and TRBJ1-6; the D gene is possibly TRBD1 (6 bases). V was pared by 0 bases and J by 7 bases, with 14 bases between. CDR1 is SGDLS and CDR2 is YYNGEE in the germline V gene. The CDR3 covers 16 residues. This chain's CDR3 is CASSVAPGQTNSPLHF. The CDR3 DNA reads TGTGCCAGCAGCGTAGCTCCCGGACAGACGAATTCACCCCTCCACTTT. The full variable domain, completed using reference TRBV9 and TRBJ1-6, is DSGVTQTPKHLITATGQRVTLRCSPRSGDLSVYWYQQSLDQGLQFLIQYYNGEERAKGNILERFSAQQFPDLHSELNLSSLELGDSALYFCASSVAPGQTNSPLHFGNGTRLTVT.

The rearrangement uses TRBV7-6 and TRBJ2-5; D perhaps matches TRBD2 (6 bases). The CDR3 has 15 amino acids. CDR1 is SGHVS, CDR2 FNYEAQ, per germline. V was cut by 0 bases and J by 2 bases, with 10 bases left in between. CDR3 nucleotide sequence: TGTGCCAGCAGCTTAGCAGAGAGCGGGCAAGAGACCCAGTACTTC. It encodes CASSLAESGQETQYF.

The genes are TRBV5-4 and TRBJ2-7; 11 bases line up with TRBD1. CDR1 is SGHNT and CDR2 is YYREEE in the germline V gene (reference sequence). CDR3 length: 15 amino acids. Trimming took 4 bases from V and 2 from J; bases not matched to a gene: 5. CDR3 DNA sequence: TGTGCCAGCAGCCCCCGGGACAGGGGGACCTACGAGCAGTACTTC. Amino acids: CASSPRDRGTYEQYF. Looking up the rest from reference TRBV5-4 and TRBJ2-7 gives the full variable domain: ETGVTQSPTHLIKTRGQQVTLRCSSQSGHNTVSWYQQALGQGPQFIFQYYREEENGRGNFPPRFSGLQFPNYSSELNVNALELDDSALYLCASSPRDRGTYEQYFGPGTRLTVT.

This chain links TRBV6-5 with TRBJ2-2; no clear D gene. The CDR3 loop spans 12 amino acids. Germline loops: CDR1 MNHEY, CDR2 SVGAGI. The V and J ends lost 5 bases and 2 bases respectively, with 3 bases between them. The CDR3 sequence: CASSPNTGELFF. The DNA of the CDR3 is TGTGCCAGCAGTCCAAACACCGGGGAGCTGTTTTTT.

In its sample, this clone was seen a few times. The rearrangement joins TRBV6-1 to TRBJ1-5; no clear D gene. Trimming cost V 7 bases and J 1 base, with 11 bases left between them. Germline V gene sequence: CDR1 MNHNS, CDR2 SASEGT. There are 14 residues in the CDR3. CDR3 amino acids: CASILDGSNQPQHF. The CDR3 DNA follows: TGTGCCAGCATCCTAGACGGGAGCAATCAGCCCCAGCATTTT.

The chain couples TRBV11-2 to TRBJ2-5; TRBD1 agrees at 10 bases. V lost 5 bases to trimming and J lost 8 bases; unmatched junction nucleotides: 11. The CDR3 covers 15 residues. CDR1 is SGHAT, CDR2 FQNNGV, per germline. CDR3 in amino acids: CASSPMDRGKRTQYF. The CDR3 DNA reads as TGTGCCAGCAGCCCAATGGACAGGGGGAAGAGAACCCAGTACTTC.

V is TRBV14 and J is TRBJ2-1, with 8 positions matching TRBD1. V shed 1 base, J shed 9 bases, and the junction held 11 bases outside the gene matches. The CDR3 spans 16 residues. CDR1 and CDR2 from the germline V gene are SGHDN and FVKESK. Here the CDR3 reads CASSQGTGSHIIEQFF. The CDR3 DNA reads as TGTGCCAGCAGCCAAGGGACAGGGTCCCACATAATTGAGCAGTTCTTC.

The CDR3 spells CASSTQGNYGYTF. CDR3 in DNA: TGTGCCAGCAGTACCCAGGGAAACTATGGCTACACCTTC. The V and J genes are TRBV28 and TRBJ1-2, with D perhaps matching TRBD1 (5 bases). Per the germline V gene, CDR1 is MDHEN and CDR2 is SYDVKM. The CDR3 is made up of 13 amino acids. The V end lost 5 bases, the J end lost 2 bases, and 9 bases lay between the germline ends.

The table lists this clone with a count of one. V is TRBV10-3 and J is TRBJ1-5; D unclear. CDR1 and CDR2 from the germline V gene are ENHRY and SYGVKD. V shed 10 bases and J shed 4 bases, with 11 bases lying between them. The CDR3 is 12 residues long. For the CDR3, the DNA is TGTGCCACAGGCCCTGAGAATCAGCCCCAGCATTTT. It is translated as CATGPENQPQHF.

V and J are TRBV6-1 and TRBJ1-5, with TRBD1 as a possible D gene (5 bases). Per the germline V gene, CDR1 is MNHNS and CDR2 is SASEGT. CDR3 size: 14 residues. V was pared by 4 bases and J by 4 bases, with 11 bases between. CDR3 sequence reads: CASSASTENQPQHF. CDR3 nucleotides: TGTGCCAGCAGTGCTTCGACAGAAAATCAGCCCCAGCATTTT.

J is TRBJ2-3 and V is TRBV11-2; a weak D match, TRBD2 (5 bases). Trimming removed 8 bases from V and 3 bases from J, with 21 bases in between. Germline CDR1 reads SGHAT; CDR2 reads FQNNGV. This CDR3 has 16 amino acids. CDR3 residues: CASQRPYQVMTDTQYF. The CDR3 DNA reads as TGTGCCAGCCAGCGGCCATACCAAGTAATGACAGATACGCAGTATTTT.

The V gene is TRBV6-5, the J gene TRBJ1-2; TRBD1 is a possible D gene (5 bases). V shed 8 bases and J shed 2 bases, with 12 bases lying between them. Germline CDR1 reads MNHEY; CDR2 reads SVGAGI. The CDR3 is made up of 13 amino acids. The CDR3 is CASSETANYGYTF. CDR3 nucleotide sequence: TGTGCCAGCTCGGAGACAGCAAACTATGGCTACACCTTC.

The CDR3 DNA sequence: TGTGCCAGCAGTTACTTGGCGGGCGCGGGACTTATGGGCTACACCTTC. Translated: CASSYLAGAGLMGYTF. The V call is TRBV6-6, the J call TRBJ1-2; a weak D match, TRBD1 (5 bases). From germline, CDR1 is MNHNY and CDR2 SVGAGI (reference sequence). This CDR3 contains 16 residues. V lost 1 base, J lost 8 bases, and 20 bases lay in between.

The chain joins TRBV4-1 to TRBJ1-5, with D unclear. V lost 0 bases, J lost 2 bases, and 17 bases lay in between. The CDR3 loop spans 18 amino acids. Germline loops: CDR1 MGHRA, CDR2 YSYEKL. This CDR3 reads CASSQDPQRNGGNQPQHF. The CDR3 bases are TGCGCCAGCAGCCAAGACCCGCAAAGGAACGGGGGCAATCAGCCCCAGCATTTT.

The V call is TRBV19, the J call TRBJ2-5; D may be TRBD1 (6 bases). This CDR3 spans 13 amino acids. Deletions cut 5 bases from V and 7 bases from J, with 14 bases between. Germline V gene lookup returns CDR1 LNHDA and CDR2 SQIVND (reference sequence). The CDR3 DNA reads TGTGCCAGTAGTCCCGGACAGCAGGGGACCCAGTACTTC. It encodes CASSPGQQGTQYF.

This chain joins TRBV6-5 and TRBJ1-1; D may be TRBD1 (5 bases). The CDR3 is 14 residues long. Between the trimmed V and J ends, which lost 8 bases and 0 bases, there was a span of 13 bases. Germline CDR1 reads MNHEY; CDR2 reads SVGAGI. CDR3: CASLQDFMNTEAFF. Here the CDR3 DNA reads TGTGCCAGCTTACAGGATTTTATGAACACTGAAGCTTTCTTT.

V usage is TRBV28 and J usage is TRBJ1-2; TRBD1 matches 10 bases. Looked up from germline, CDR1 is MDHEN and CDR2 is SYDVKM. The CDR3 spans 15 residues. V lost 3 bases, J lost 4 bases, and 5 bases stayed unmatched. The CDR3 reads CASSFSDRGFYGYTF. CDR3 nucleotides: TGTGCCAGCAGTTTTTCGGACAGGGGGTTCTATGGCTACACCTTC.

The V and J genes are TRBV6-5 and TRBJ2-7; 8 bases match TRBD2. CDR3 length: 15 amino acids. The V segment lost 7 bases and the J segment 1 base; nucleotides outside the gene matches: 9. Germline values: CDR1 MNHEY, CDR2 SVGAGI. CDR3 nucleotides: TGTGCCAGCACCCCGGGGAGCGGGGGATCCTACGAGCAGTACTTC. It codes for CASTPGSGGSYEQYF.

The chain combines TRBV6-1 with TRBJ2-3, with D maybe TRBD2 (5 bases). Trimming took off 5 bases at V and 4 bases at J, with 13 bases between the two ends. Per germline, CDR1 MNHNS and CDR2 SASEGT. This CDR3 spans 14 amino acids. CDR3 in DNA: TGTGCCAGCAGTCCCCCTCTCGGGGCAGATACGCAGTATTTT. Protein: CASSPPLGADTQYF.